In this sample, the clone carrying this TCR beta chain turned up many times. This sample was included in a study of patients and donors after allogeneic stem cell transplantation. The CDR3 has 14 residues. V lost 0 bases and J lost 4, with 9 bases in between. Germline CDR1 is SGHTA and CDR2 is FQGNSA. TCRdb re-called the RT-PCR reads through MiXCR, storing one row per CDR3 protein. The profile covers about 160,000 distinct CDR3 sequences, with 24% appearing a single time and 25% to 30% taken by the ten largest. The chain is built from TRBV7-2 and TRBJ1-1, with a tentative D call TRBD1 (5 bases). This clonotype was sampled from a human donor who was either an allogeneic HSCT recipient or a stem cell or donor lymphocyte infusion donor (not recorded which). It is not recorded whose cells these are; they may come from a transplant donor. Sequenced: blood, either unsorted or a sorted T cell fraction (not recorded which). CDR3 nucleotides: TGTGCCAGCAGCTTAGCGGGGACGGGCACTGAAGCTTTCTTT. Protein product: CASSLAGTGTEAFF.